The subject of this entry is one TCR beta chain. Its cognate antigen has yet to be identified. Within one base of it there is no much larger clone, and no base qualities were kept. Library preparation employed the immunoSEQ multiplex PCR assay. Here the immuneACCESS table is served through TCRdb, limited to in-frame sequences with V and J called. Missing clones are a known gap in these copies; in checked studies unresolved V genes cover under half, and the rest lacks a known reason. Across this sample there are roughly 130,000 clones, with over 75% seen only once. The top ten hold 2% to 2.5% of the sample. According to the germline V gene, CDR1 reads SGHDN and CDR2 reads FVKESK. The CDR3 numbers 18 residues from cysteine through phenylalanine. CDR3 DNA only is kept here, 54 bases in frame from base 1. The junction shows trimming of 2 bases on V and 4 bases on J, and the gene matches do not reach 12 bases of it.

The data derive from a study of control samples from healthy donors and cancer patients (TCRdb year 2020). This receptor chain uses TRBV14 and TRBJ2-2, and 8 junctional nucleotides match TRBD2. The sequence derives from a man between 18 and 29 years old in good health. The sequenced sample was blood. This receptor carries the CDR3 CASSQSPHGRGGTGELFF. The base sequence is TGTGCCAGCAGCCAATCCCCCCACGGGAGGGGGGGCACCGGGGAGCTGTTTTTT.